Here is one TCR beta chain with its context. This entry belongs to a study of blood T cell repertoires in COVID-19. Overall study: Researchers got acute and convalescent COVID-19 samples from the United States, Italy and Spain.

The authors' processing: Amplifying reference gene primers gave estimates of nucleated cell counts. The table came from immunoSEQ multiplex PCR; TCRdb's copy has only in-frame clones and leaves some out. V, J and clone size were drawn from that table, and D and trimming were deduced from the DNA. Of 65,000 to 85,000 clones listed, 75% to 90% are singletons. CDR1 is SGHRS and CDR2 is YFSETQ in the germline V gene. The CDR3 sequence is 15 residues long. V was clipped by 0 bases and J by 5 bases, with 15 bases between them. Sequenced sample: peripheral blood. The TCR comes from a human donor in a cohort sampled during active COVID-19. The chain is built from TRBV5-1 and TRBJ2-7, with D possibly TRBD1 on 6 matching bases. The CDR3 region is CASSLDRTDVDEQYF. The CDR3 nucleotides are TGCGCCAGCAGCTTGGATCGGACAGATGTTGACGAGCAGTACTTC.